This entry features one T cell receptor beta chain sequence. V shed 6 bases, J shed 5 bases, and the junction held 9 bases outside the gene matches. Germline CDR1 and CDR2: MDHEN and SYDVKM. The CDR3 length is 16 residues. In Cohort 3, a recovered donor had either two negative PCRs, clearance, or symptom resolution. Produced via immunoSEQ multiplex PCR; TCRdb's table is partial and in-frame only. The table records roughly 280,000 clones, roughly 89% of them present only once. This record belongs to a study of blood T cell repertoires in COVID-19. This receptor was taken from a woman aged 60-75 years who had recovered from COVID-19. The chain has TRBV28 and TRBJ1-4; TRBD1 agrees at 10 bases. Sequencing was performed on PBMCs or T cells enriched from blood (not recorded which). The CDR3 nucleotides read TGTGCCAGCAGCGGAAGCGGGACAGGGGAAAATGAAAAACTGTTTTTT. Residues: CASSGSGTGENEKLFF.